This TCR beta chain was observed in a study of blood T cell repertoires in COVID-19. Overall study: Sites in the United States, Italy and Spain provided acute and convalescent COVID-19 samples. PBMCs, B-cell-depleted T cells, or T cells were the source of the cDNA or gDNA that made up the material.

The authors' processing: Amplified reference gene primers provided the basis for estimating nucleated cell counts. This table comes from immunoSEQ multiplex PCR, and its TCRdb copy is limited to in-frame clones, with some not included. Clone size and V and J calls were adopted from that table, with D and trimming inferred from the DNA. The sample holds about 230,000 clones, about 85% seen once. CDR3 length: 16 residues. V was clipped by 3 bases and J by 9 bases; unmatched bases: 12. CDR1 is LGHNA, CDR2 YSLEER, per germline. Sample: peripheral blood. This clonotype was sampled from a man aged 40-50 years with acute or convalescent COVID-19. The rearrangement links TRBV4-3 to TRBJ2-1, with 9 bases matching TRBD1. Written as DNA, the CDR3 is TGCGCCAGCAGCCAGTACCGGGCGGACAGGGGTAGTGAGCAGTTCTTC. Translation: CASSQYRADRGSEQFF.